A selection of T cell receptor beta chains follows, all from one sample in a study of shared clonotypes between healthy human individuals. Assay used: immunoSEQ multiplex PCR; TCRdb lists only in-frame clones, some missing. The sample lists hundreds of thousands of clones; around 72% were seen once. The sequencing sample was made of memory CD4+ T cells sorted from blood. These receptors originate from a woman aged 25 to 45 in good health. Each CDR3 is given with its conserved first and last residue. Fields, in order: clone size, J gene, V gene, D gene, CDR3 DNA, CDR3 protein. The D gene is left open where the match is weak. Not every row has a clone size; where given, it reads once, few, many or a size class.

>NA|TRBJ2-2|TRBV28|NA
TGTGCCAGCAGTTTAGAAGGAAATCCCGACACCCACCTGTTTTTT
CASSLEGNPDTHLFF
>NA|TRBJ2-3|TRBV19|TRBD2
TGTGCCAGTAGTATTAAGCCGGGACTAGGCGGGGATACGCAGTATTTT
CASSIKPGLGGDTQYF
>NA|TRBJ2-7|TRBV2|NA
TGTGCCAGCAGCCGGCAGGGGACAAACTACGAGCAGTACTTC
CASSRQGTNYEQYF
>NA|TRBJ2-2|TRBV18|NA
TGTGCCAGCTCACCGCAGACAGGGAACACCGGGGAGCTGTTTTTT
CASSPQTGNTGELFF
>NA|TRBJ2-2|TRBV19|NA
TGTGCCAGTAGTATAGGCGGGTTCACCGGGGAGCTGTTTTTT
CASSIGGFTGELFF
>once|TRBJ2-7|TRBV5-1|TRBD2
TGCGCCAGCAGACCGACTAGCGGGATTCGGGAGCAGTACTTC
CASRPTSGIREQYF
>NA|TRBJ2-1|TRBV18|NA
TGTGCCAGCTCACCCTCCTTAGTGGGACCAGACAAACAATATGAGCAGTTCTTC
CASSPSLVGPDKQYEQFF
>few|TRBJ1-1|TRBV15|NA
TGTGCCACCAGCAGAGCTGACAGTTTGAACACTGAAGCTTTCTTT
CATSRADSLNTEAFF
>few|TRBJ2-7|TRBV5-1|NA
TGCGCCAGCAGCCCATTAGGCTACGAGCAGTACTTC
CASSPLGYEQYF
>NA|TRBJ2-7|TRBV5-6|TRBD2
TGTGCCAGCAGCTTGTGGTCTAGCGGACCGAAGCAGTACTTC
CASSLWSSGPKQYF
>few|TRBJ2-2|TRBV7-9|NA
TGTGCCAGCAGCTTTACGGGAGAGGCCGGGGAGCTGTTTTTT
CASSFTGEAGELFF
>NA|TRBJ2-5|TRBV28|NA
TGTGCCAGCCACCGTAACGGGGAGACCCAGTACTTC
CASHRNGETQYF
>NA|TRBJ2-3|TRBV2|TRBD2
TGTGCCAGCAGTGGTGTAGCGGGAAAAGATACGCAGTATTTT
CASSGVAGKDTQYF
>NA|TRBJ2-2|TRBV27|TRBD2
TGTGCCAGCAGTCCGACCCCAGCGGGAGGGGATACCGGGGAGCTGTTTTTT
CASSPTPAGGDTGELFF
>NA|TRBJ2-7|TRBV7-2|NA
TGTGCCAGCAGCTTATCTGCCTTGCTCCCTGTCGAGCAGTACTTC
CASSLSALLPVEQYF
>NA|TRBJ2-3|TRBV7-7|TRBD2
TGTGCCAGCAGCTCGACTAGCGGGAGATCGGATACGCAGTATTTT
CASSSTSGRSDTQYF
>NA|TRBJ2-3|TRBV5-1|TRBD1
TGCGCCAGCAGCTTGGGGGACAGGGATATTGATACGCAGTATTTT
CASSLGDRDIDTQYF
>few|TRBJ2-2|TRBV19|NA
TGTGCCAGTAGTATTAGCGGAGCCTACACCGGGGAGCTGTTTTTT
CASSISGAYTGELFF
>NA|TRBJ2-3|TRBV7-9|TRBD2
TGTGCCAGCAGCCCAGGACTAGCGGGATTAACGCAGTATTTT
CASSPGLAGLTQYF
>few|TRBJ1-1|TRBV7-2|NA
TGTGCCAGCAGCCTTTCGGAAGAAGCTTTCTTT
CASSLSEEAFF
>NA|TRBJ2-7|TRBV6-5|NA
TGTGCCAGCAGTTACTCGCCAGGTTTCTCGGACGAGCAGTACTTC
CASSYSPGFSDEQYF
>NA|TRBJ1-4|TRBV6-1|NA
TGTGCCAGCAGTGAGGTTCGTCATACTAATGAAAAACTGTTTTTT
CASSEVRHTNEKLFF
>NA|TRBJ2-2|TRBV21-1|NA
TGTGCCAGCAGCAAACCCAAGACCGGGGAGCTGTTTTTT
CASSKPKTGELFF
>NA|TRBJ2-7|TRBV2|NA
TGTGCCAGCAGGGGCCAGGACTTAGGATTCTACGAGCAGTACTTC
CASRGQDLGFYEQYF
>NA|TRBJ2-7|TRBV7-2|NA
TGTGCCAGCAGCTTAGCGGAGGGCCCTTACGAGCAGTACTTC
CASSLAEGPYEQYF
>NA|TRBJ1-1|TRBV2|NA
TGTGCCAGCCGGACGGAAGTGAACACTGAAGCTTTCTTT
CASRTEVNTEAFF